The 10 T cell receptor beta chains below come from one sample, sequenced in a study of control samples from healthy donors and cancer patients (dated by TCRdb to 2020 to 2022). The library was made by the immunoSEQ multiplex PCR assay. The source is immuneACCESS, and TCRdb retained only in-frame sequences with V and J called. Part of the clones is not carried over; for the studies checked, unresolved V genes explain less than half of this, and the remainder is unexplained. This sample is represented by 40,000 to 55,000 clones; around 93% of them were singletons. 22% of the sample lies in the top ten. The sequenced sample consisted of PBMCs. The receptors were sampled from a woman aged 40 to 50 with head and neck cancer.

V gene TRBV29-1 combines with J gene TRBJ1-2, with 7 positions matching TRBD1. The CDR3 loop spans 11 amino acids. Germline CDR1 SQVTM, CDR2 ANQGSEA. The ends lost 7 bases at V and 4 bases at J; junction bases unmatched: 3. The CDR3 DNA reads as TGCAGCGCGACAGGGATCTATGGCTACACCTTC. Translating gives CSATGIYGYTF.

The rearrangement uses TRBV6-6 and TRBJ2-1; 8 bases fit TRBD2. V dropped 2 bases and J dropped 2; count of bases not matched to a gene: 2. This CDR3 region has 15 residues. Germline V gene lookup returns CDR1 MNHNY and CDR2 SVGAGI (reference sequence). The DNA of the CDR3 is TGTGCCAGCAGTTACGGCGGGAGGCCCTACAATGAGCAGTTCTTC. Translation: CASSYGGRPYNEQFF.

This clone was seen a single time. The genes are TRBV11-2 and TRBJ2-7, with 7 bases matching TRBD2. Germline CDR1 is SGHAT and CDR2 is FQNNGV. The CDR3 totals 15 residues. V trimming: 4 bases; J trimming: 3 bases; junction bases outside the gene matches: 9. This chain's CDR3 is CASSSAGTTYYEQYF. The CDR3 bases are TGTGCCAGCAGCTCTGCCGGGACTACCTACTACGAGCAGTACTTC.

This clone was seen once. CDR3: CASSSGSLDTEAFF. CDR3 sequence (DNA): TGCGCCAGCAGCTCCGGGAGCCTGGACACTGAAGCTTTCTTT. The J gene is TRBJ1-1, the V gene TRBV5-1; no clear D gene. Trimming cost V 3 bases and J 3 bases, with 12 bases left between them. Germline V lookup: CDR1 SGHRS, CDR2 YFSETQ. CDR3 length equals 14 residues. Supplemented by reference TRBV5-1 and TRBJ1-1, the full variable domain reads KAGVTQTPRYLIKTRGQQVTLSCSPISGHRSVSWYQQTPGQGLQFLFEYFSETQRNKGNFPGRFSGRQFSNSRSEMNVSTLELGDSALYLCASSSGSLDTEAFFGQGTRLTVV.

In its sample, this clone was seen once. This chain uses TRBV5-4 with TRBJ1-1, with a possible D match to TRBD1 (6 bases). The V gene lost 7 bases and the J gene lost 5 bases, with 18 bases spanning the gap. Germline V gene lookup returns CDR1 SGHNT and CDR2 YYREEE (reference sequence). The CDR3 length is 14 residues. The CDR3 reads CASSPQGRRTEAFF. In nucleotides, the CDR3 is TGTGCCAGCTCCCCACAGGGTCGTAGGACTGAAGCTTTCTTT. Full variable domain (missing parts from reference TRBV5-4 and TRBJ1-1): ETGVTQSPTHLIKTRGQQVTLRCSSQSGHNTVSWYQQALGQGPQFIFQYYREEENGRGNFPPRFSGLQFPNYSSELNVNALELDDSALYLCASSPQGRRTEAFFGQGTRLTVV.

CDR3 in DNA: TGTGCCAGCAGCCCTTCGTGGGGGGGTAGCTCCTACGAGCAGTACTTC. This codes for CASSPSWGGSSYEQYF. The rearrangement joins TRBV27 to TRBJ2-7; 7 positions match TRBD2. This CDR3 comprises 16 residues. CDR1 and CDR2 from the germline V gene are MNHEY and SMNVEV (reference sequence). J was trimmed by 0 bases and V by 6 bases; bases with no gene match: 11.

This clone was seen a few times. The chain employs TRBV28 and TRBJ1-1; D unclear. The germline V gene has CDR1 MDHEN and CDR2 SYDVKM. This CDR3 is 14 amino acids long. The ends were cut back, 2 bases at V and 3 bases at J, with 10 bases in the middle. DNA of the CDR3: TGTGCCAGCAGTTTAGCAGGTATGGACACTGAAGCTTTCTTT. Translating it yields CASSLAGMDTEAFF. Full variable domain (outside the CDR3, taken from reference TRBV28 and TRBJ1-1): DVKVTQSSRYLVKRTGEKVFLECVQDMDHENMFWYRQDPGLGLRLIYFSYDVKMKEKGDIPEGYSVSREKKERFSLILESASTNQTSMYLCASSLAGMDTEAFFGQGTRLTVV.

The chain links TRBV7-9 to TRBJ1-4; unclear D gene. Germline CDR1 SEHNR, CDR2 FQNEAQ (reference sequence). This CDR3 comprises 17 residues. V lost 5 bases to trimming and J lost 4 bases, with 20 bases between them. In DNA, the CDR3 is TGTGCCAGCAGCCCCAGCTTTCTGGGCCTGCGTAATGAAAAACTGTTTTTT. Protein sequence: CASSPSFLGLRNEKLFF.

Here the CDR3 DNA reads TGCGCCAGCAGCCAGTTGGACAGGGGGCAAGTCTCCACCTTC. Its translation: CASSQLDRGQVSTF. This chain joins TRBV4-1 and TRBJ1-2; 11 positions agree with TRBD1. In germline, CDR1 is MGHRA, CDR2 YSYEKL. The CDR3 totals 14 residues. J gave up 13 bases and V 3 bases, and 10 bases lay outside the gene matches.

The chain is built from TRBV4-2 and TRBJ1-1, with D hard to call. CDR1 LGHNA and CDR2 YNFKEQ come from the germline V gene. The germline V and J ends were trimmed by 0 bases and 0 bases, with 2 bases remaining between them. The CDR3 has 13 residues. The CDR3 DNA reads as TGTGCCAGCAGCCAAGAATTGAACACTGAAGCTTTCTTT. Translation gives CASSQELNTEAFF.